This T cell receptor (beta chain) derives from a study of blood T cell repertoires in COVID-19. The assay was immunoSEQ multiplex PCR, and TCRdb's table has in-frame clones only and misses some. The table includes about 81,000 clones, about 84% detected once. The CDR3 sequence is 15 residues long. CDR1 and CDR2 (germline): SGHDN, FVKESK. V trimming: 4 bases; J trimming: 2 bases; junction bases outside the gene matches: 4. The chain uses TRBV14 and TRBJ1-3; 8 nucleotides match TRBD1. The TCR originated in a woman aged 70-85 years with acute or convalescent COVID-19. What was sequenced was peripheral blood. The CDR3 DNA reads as TGTGCCAGCAGCCCGGACAGGGTAGCTGGAAACACCATATATTTT. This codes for CASSPDRVAGNTIYF.